The rows below give T cell receptor beta chains drawn from one sample of a study of cytomegalovirus exposure and HLA in healthy donors. Assay used: immunoSEQ multiplex PCR; TCRdb lists only in-frame clones, some missing. The sample shows fewer than 60,000 clones, 80% to 90% of them seen only once. What was sequenced was PBMCs. All receptors derive from a woman between 18 and 29 years old in good health and CMV-seronegative. Both conserved end residues are part of each CDR3. The D gene is left open where the match is weak. Size tells how often a clone was seen (once, few, many) or the class of an expanded clone, and some rows leave it out.

J gene: TRBJ2-7; D gene: -; CDR3 length: 16; clone size: -; V gene: TRBV7-9; CDR3 protein: CASTKGGWTRSYEQYF; CDR3 DNA: TGTGCCAGCACCAAAGGGGGTTGGACACGCTCCTACGAGCAGTACTTC
J gene: TRBJ2-1; D gene: -; CDR3 length: 15; clone size: -; V gene: TRBV11-3; CDR3 protein: CASSPDSAPYNEQFF; CDR3 DNA: TGTGCCAGCAGCCCCGACAGTGCACCTTACAATGAGCAGTTCTTC
J gene: TRBJ1-1; D gene: -; CDR3 length: 15; clone size: once; V gene: TRBV5-6; CDR3 protein: CASSWGTGLNTEAFF; CDR3 DNA: TGTGCCAGCAGCTGGGGAACAGGATTGAACACTGAAGCTTTCTTT
J gene: TRBJ2-1; D gene: -; CDR3 length: 15; clone size: -; V gene: TRBV7-9; CDR3 protein: CASSLASLGDNEQFF; CDR3 DNA: TGTGCCAGCAGCTTAGCCTCCCTCGGGGACAATGAGCAGTTCTTC
J gene: TRBJ2-7; D gene: -; CDR3 length: 13; clone size: -; V gene: TRBV9; CDR3 protein: CASSAGHPYEQYF; CDR3 DNA: TGTGCCAGCAGCGCGGGACACCCTTACGAGCAGTACTTC
J gene: TRBJ2-7; D gene: TRBD2; CDR3 length: 15; clone size: -; V gene: TRBV19; CDR3 protein: CASSIGLAATYEQYF; CDR3 DNA: TGTGCCAGTAGTATCGGACTAGCGGCAACCTACGAGCAGTACTTC
J gene: TRBJ2-2; D gene: TRBD2; CDR3 length: 18; clone size: -; V gene: TRBV19; CDR3 protein: CASSFDITGGQVVGELFF; CDR3 DNA: TGTGCCAGTAGTTTTGACATCACGGGGGGGCAGGTCGTCGGGGAGCTGTTTTTT
J gene: TRBJ2-1; D gene: -; CDR3 length: 11; clone size: -; V gene: TRBV25-1; CDR3 protein: CASSGRDEQFF; CDR3 DNA: TGTGCCAGCAGTGGCCGGGATGAGCAGTTCTTC
J gene: TRBJ1-2; D gene: TRBD1; CDR3 length: 16; clone size: -; V gene: TRBV7-8; CDR3 protein: CASSLVLSGGGYGYTF; CDR3 DNA: TGTGCCAGCAGCTTAGTTCTCTCAGGGGGCGGCTATGGCTACACCTTC
J gene: TRBJ2-2; D gene: -; CDR3 length: 15; clone size: -; V gene: TRBV9; CDR3 protein: CASSVVAGNTGELFF; CDR3 DNA: TGTGCCAGCAGCGTAGTGGCAGGGAACACCGGGGAGCTGTTTTTT
J gene: TRBJ2-7; D gene: -; CDR3 length: 13; clone size: few; V gene: TRBV19; CDR3 protein: CASSWTGAYEQYF; CDR3 DNA: TGTGCCAGTAGCTGGACGGGGGCCTACGAGCAGTACTTC
J gene: TRBJ2-5; D gene: TRBD1; CDR3 length: 16; clone size: -; V gene: TRBV4-2; CDR3 protein: CASSQGDRGREETQYF; CDR3 DNA: TGTGCCAGCAGCCAAGGAGACAGGGGGCGCGAGGAGACCCAGTACTTC
J gene: TRBJ1-5; D gene: -; CDR3 length: 14; clone size: -; V gene: TRBV9; CDR3 protein: CASGGGGSNQPQHF; CDR3 DNA: TGTGCCAGCGGCGGGGGCGGAAGCAATCAGCCCCAGCATTTT
J gene: TRBJ1-4; D gene: -; CDR3 length: 16; clone size: -; V gene: TRBV5-1; CDR3 protein: CASSLAGAGMGEKLFF; CDR3 DNA: TGCGCCAGCAGCTTGGCCGGCGCAGGGATGGGTGAAAAACTGTTTTTT
J gene: TRBJ1-4; D gene: TRBD1; CDR3 length: 13; clone size: -; V gene: TRBV2; CDR3 protein: CASTGTANEKLFF; CDR3 DNA: TGTGCCAGTACCGGGACAGCTAATGAAAAACTGTTTTTT
J gene: TRBJ2-3; D gene: -; CDR3 length: 14; clone size: -; V gene: TRBV7-3; CDR3 protein: CASSLMGGTDTQYF; CDR3 DNA: TGTGCCAGCAGCTTAATGGGGGGAACAGATACGCAGTATTTT
J gene: TRBJ2-5; D gene: -; CDR3 length: 12; clone size: -; V gene: TRBV6-5; CDR3 protein: CASRQGSETQYF; CDR3 DNA: TGTGCCAGCAGACAGGGTAGCGAGACCCAGTACTTC
J gene: TRBJ1-2; D gene: -; CDR3 length: 15; clone size: -; V gene: TRBV4-3; CDR3 protein: CASSQDHAANYGYTF; CDR3 DNA: TGCGCCAGCAGCCAAGACCATGCAGCTAACTATGGCTACACCTTC
J gene: TRBJ1-5; D gene: -; CDR3 length: 14; clone size: -; V gene: TRBV19; CDR3 protein: CASSTSWGHQPQHF; CDR3 DNA: TGTGCCAGTAGTACTTCTTGGGGCCACCAGCCCCAGCATTTT
J gene: TRBJ2-1; D gene: TRBD2; CDR3 length: 15; clone size: -; V gene: TRBV4-2; CDR3 protein: CASSQGTSGLGEQFF; CDR3 DNA: TGTGCCAGCAGCCAAGGGACTAGCGGCCTGGGTGAGCAGTTCTTC
J gene: TRBJ1-1; D gene: TRBD1; CDR3 length: 13; clone size: -; V gene: TRBV15; CDR3 protein: CATRTGGNTEAFF; CDR3 DNA: TGTGCCACCAGGACAGGGGGCAACACTGAAGCTTTCTTT
J gene: TRBJ1-3; D gene: -; CDR3 length: 13; clone size: -; V gene: TRBV4-2; CDR3 protein: CASSQDTGGTIYF; CDR3 DNA: TGTGCCAGCAGCCAAGATACCGGGGGAACCATATATTTT
J gene: TRBJ1-4; D gene: TRBD1; CDR3 length: 16; clone size: once; V gene: TRBV5-4; CDR3 protein: CASSGGQGPLNEKLFF; CDR3 DNA: TGTGCCAGCAGCGGGGGACAGGGCCCACTTAATGAAAAACTGTTTTTT
J gene: TRBJ1-2; D gene: -; CDR3 length: 13; clone size: -; V gene: TRBV5-4; CDR3 protein: CASSLLANYGYTF; CDR3 DNA: TGTGCCAGCAGCTTACTAGCTAACTATGGCTACACCTTC
J gene: TRBJ2-1; D gene: TRBD1; CDR3 length: 16; clone size: -; V gene: TRBV28; CDR3 protein: CASSKIRDRTSNEQFF; CDR3 DNA: TGTGCCAGCAGCAAGATAAGGGACAGAACCTCCAATGAGCAGTTCTTC
J gene: TRBJ2-3; D gene: -; CDR3 length: 12; clone size: -; V gene: TRBV6-1; CDR3 protein: CASSEGGSTQYF; CDR3 DNA: TGTGCCAGCAGTGAAGGAGGGAGTACGCAGTATTTT
J gene: TRBJ1-2; D gene: -; CDR3 length: 15; clone size: -; V gene: TRBV7-8; CDR3 protein: CATKKQGPYNYGYTF; CDR3 DNA: TGTGCCACCAAGAAACAGGGCCCTTATAACTATGGCTACACCTTC
J gene: TRBJ2-1; D gene: TRBD2; CDR3 length: 15; clone size: once; V gene: TRBV19; CDR3 protein: CASSLTSGGATEQFF; CDR3 DNA: TGTGCCAGTAGCTTGACTAGCGGGGGGGCCACTGAGCAGTTCTTC
J gene: TRBJ1-2; D gene: -; CDR3 length: 13; clone size: -; V gene: TRBV30; CDR3 protein: CAWSPDSYYGYTF; CDR3 DNA: TGTGCCTGGAGTCCTGACAGCTACTATGGCTACACCTTC
J gene: TRBJ2-5; D gene: -; CDR3 length: 13; clone size: -; V gene: TRBV4-2; CDR3 protein: CASSQTGSETQYF; CDR3 DNA: TGTGCCAGCAGCCAAACGGGATCGGAGACCCAGTACTTC
J gene: TRBJ1-3; D gene: -; CDR3 length: 16; clone size: -; V gene: TRBV11-2; CDR3 protein: CASSRLGGRSGNTIYF; CDR3 DNA: TGTGCCAGCAGCAGGCTGGGGGGGCGCTCTGGAAACACCATATATTTT
J gene: TRBJ1-1; D gene: TRBD1; CDR3 length: 15; clone size: -; V gene: TRBV6-1; CDR3 protein: CASSRTGGMNTEAFF; CDR3 DNA: TGTGCCAGCAGCAGGACAGGGGGCATGAACACTGAAGCTTTCTTT
J gene: TRBJ1-2; D gene: -; CDR3 length: 15; clone size: -; V gene: TRBV28; CDR3 protein: CASSLYPRGSGGYTF; CDR3 DNA: TGTGCCAGCAGTTTATACCCCAGGGGTTCCGGGGGCTACACCTTC
J gene: TRBJ1-4; D gene: -; CDR3 length: 13; clone size: once; V gene: TRBV2; CDR3 protein: CASSGGGTEKLFF; CDR3 DNA: TGTGCCAGCAGTGGGGGGGGGACTGAAAAACTGTTTTTT
J gene: TRBJ2-6; D gene: -; CDR3 length: 18; clone size: -; V gene: TRBV7-3; CDR3 protein: CASSLKVQGSSGANVLTF; CDR3 DNA: TGTGCCAGCAGCTTAAAGGTACAGGGCAGCTCTGGGGCCAACGTCCTGACTTTC
J gene: TRBJ1-3; D gene: -; CDR3 length: 16; clone size: -; V gene: TRBV27; CDR3 protein: CASRPRGGAAGNTIYF; CDR3 DNA: TGTGCCAGCAGACCAAGGGGGGGGGCCGCTGGAAACACCATATATTTT
J gene: TRBJ2-5; D gene: TRBD2; CDR3 length: 14; clone size: once; V gene: TRBV6-1; CDR3 protein: CASRVVVGGETQYF; CDR3 DNA: TGTGCCAGCAGGGTCGTCGTCGGGGGGGAGACCCAGTACTTC
J gene: TRBJ1-2; D gene: -; CDR3 length: 15; clone size: -; V gene: TRBV11-1; CDR3 protein: CASSLEGGRNYGYTF; CDR3 DNA: TGTGCCAGCAGCTTAGAAGGCGGTAGAAACTATGGCTACACCTTC
J gene: TRBJ1-1; D gene: TRBD1; CDR3 length: 16; clone size: few; V gene: TRBV4-1; CDR3 protein: CASSHGRSQGDTEAFF; CDR3 DNA: TGCGCCAGCAGCCACGGTCGGAGTCAGGGGGACACTGAAGCTTTCTTT
J gene: TRBJ2-1; D gene: TRBD2; CDR3 length: 17; clone size: -; V gene: TRBV28; CDR3 protein: CASSLAFAGGSYNEQFF; CDR3 DNA: TGTGCCAGCAGTTTAGCTTTTGCGGGGGGGTCCTACAATGAGCAGTTCTTC
J gene: TRBJ2-1; D gene: -; CDR3 length: 12; clone size: -; V gene: TRBV13; CDR3 protein: CASSLSHSTTFF; CDR3 DNA: TGTGCCAGCAGCTTAAGCCACAGCACGACGTTCTTC
J gene: TRBJ2-5; D gene: -; CDR3 length: 15; clone size: -; V gene: TRBV7-9; CDR3 protein: CASSHPTRSPETQYF; CDR3 DNA: TGTGCCAGCAGCCACCCCACTAGGTCACCCGAGACCCAGTACTTC
J gene: TRBJ1-3; D gene: -; CDR3 length: 12; clone size: -; V gene: TRBV2; CDR3 protein: CASKESGNTIYF; CDR3 DNA: TGTGCCAGCAAGGAGAGCGGAAACACCATATATTTT
J gene: TRBJ2-7; D gene: -; CDR3 length: 13; clone size: -; V gene: TRBV7-6; CDR3 protein: CASSDGQSYEQYF; CDR3 DNA: TGTGCCAGCAGCGACGGACAGTCCTACGAGCAGTACTTC
J gene: TRBJ2-1; D gene: TRBD1; CDR3 length: 14; clone size: -; V gene: TRBV27; CDR3 protein: CASSLGGTGHEQFF; CDR3 DNA: TGTGCCAGCAGTTTAGGTGGGACAGGCCATGAGCAGTTCTTC
J gene: TRBJ2-3; D gene: TRBD2; CDR3 length: 16; clone size: -; V gene: TRBV27; CDR3 protein: CASRGGEVWDTDTQYF; CDR3 DNA: TGTGCCAGCAGGGGGGGGGAGGTATGGGACACAGATACGCAGTATTTT
J gene: TRBJ2-1; D gene: TRBD1; CDR3 length: 15; clone size: -; V gene: TRBV11-1; CDR3 protein: CASSSRQGVYNEQFF; CDR3 DNA: TGTGCCAGCAGCTCCAGACAGGGGGTCTACAATGAGCAGTTCTTC
J gene: TRBJ2-2; D gene: -; CDR3 length: 15; clone size: once; V gene: TRBV6-1; CDR3 protein: CASSGAVPNTGELFF; CDR3 DNA: TGTGCCAGCAGTGGGGCAGTACCGAACACCGGGGAGCTGTTTTTT
J gene: TRBJ2-3; D gene: -; CDR3 length: 13; clone size: -; V gene: TRBV11-3; CDR3 protein: CASAAGLADTQYF; CDR3 DNA: TGTGCCTCCGCGGCAGGGTTGGCAGATACGCAGTATTTT
J gene: TRBJ2-1; D gene: -; CDR3 length: 21; clone size: -; V gene: TRBV7-6; CDR3 protein: CASSLFPRQAFVAGTDNEQFF; CDR3 DNA: TGTGCCAGCAGCTTATTCCCCCGACAAGCCTTTGTGGCGGGAACAGACAATGAGCAGTTCTTC
J gene: TRBJ2-4; D gene: -; CDR3 length: 17; clone size: -; V gene: TRBV21-1; CDR3 protein: CASSTTDRELAKNIQYF; CDR3 DNA: TGTGCCAGCAGCACAACCGACAGGGAACTAGCCAAAAACATTCAGTACTTC
J gene: TRBJ2-7; D gene: -; CDR3 length: 16; clone size: -; V gene: TRBV21-1; CDR3 protein: CASSANSRGTPYEQYF; CDR3 DNA: TGTGCCAGCAGCGCAAACTCACGGGGTACGCCCTACGAGCAGTACTTC
J gene: TRBJ2-7; D gene: -; CDR3 length: 16; clone size: once; V gene: TRBV5-6; CDR3 protein: CASSLVIQGEAGEQYF; CDR3 DNA: TGTGCCAGCAGCTTGGTAATACAGGGAGAGGCGGGCGAGCAGTACTTC
J gene: TRBJ1-2; D gene: -; CDR3 length: 15; clone size: few; V gene: TRBV14; CDR3 protein: CASSQDPRGYYGYTF; CDR3 DNA: TGTGCCAGCAGCCAAGATCCCAGGGGATACTATGGCTACACCTTC
J gene: TRBJ2-2; D gene: TRBD1; CDR3 length: 16; clone size: -; V gene: TRBV11-3; CDR3 protein: CASSTPTGQNTGELFF; CDR3 DNA: TGTGCCAGCAGCACCCCGACAGGGCAAAACACCGGGGAGCTGTTTTTT
J gene: TRBJ2-1; D gene: TRBD2; CDR3 length: 15; clone size: -; V gene: TRBV27; CDR3 protein: CASSTRTSGSNEQFF; CDR3 DNA: TGTGCCAGCAGTACACGGACTAGCGGGAGCAATGAGCAGTTCTTC
J gene: TRBJ2-7; D gene: -; CDR3 length: 14; clone size: -; V gene: TRBV29-1; CDR3 protein: CSVSPLGGPYEQYF; CDR3 DNA: TGCAGCGTGAGCCCCCTAGGGGGACCTTACGAGCAGTACTTC
J gene: TRBJ1-3; D gene: -; CDR3 length: 13; clone size: -; V gene: TRBV11-3; CDR3 protein: CASSFGSGNTIYF; CDR3 DNA: TGTGCCAGCAGCTTCGGGTCTGGAAACACCATATATTTT
J gene: TRBJ2-7; D gene: TRBD1; CDR3 length: 14; clone size: -; V gene: TRBV4-1; CDR3 protein: CASSRDRGHYEQYF; CDR3 DNA: TGCGCCAGCAGCCGCGACAGGGGCCATTACGAGCAGTACTTC